The rows below give T cell receptor beta chains drawn from one sample of a study of T cell repertoires in cytomegalovirus infection. TCRdb re-called the reads with MiXCR, one entry per CDR3 protein. Altogether hundreds of thousands of distinct CDR3 sequences are present, about a sixth being singletons, with the ten largest covering around 12%. Sequencing was done on a sample of PBMCs. The receptors shown here come from a human donor in good health (CMV status not recorded). Some clones in this sample may be carry-over from other donors' samples. The CDR3 runs from the conserved cysteine through the conserved F or W. The order of the fields is J gene, clone size, V gene, D gene, CDR3 protein, CDR3 DNA. A D gene is named only where the DNA matches it firmly. Not every row has a clone size; where given, it reads once, few, many or a size class.

TRBJ2-7	.	TRBV20-1	TRBD2	CSGGGSVHEQYF	TGCAGTGGGGGGGGATCGGTCCACGAGCAGTACTTC
TRBJ2-5	.	TRBV6-5	TRBD2	CASSLTGTSGRETQYF	TGTGCCAGCAGCTTGACCGGGACTAGCGGGAGAGAGACCCAGTACTTC
TRBJ2-3	.	TRBV12-3/TRBV12-4	.	CASSSPRGTQYF	TGTGCCAGCAGTAGTCCTAGGGGAACGCAGTATTTT
TRBJ2-1	few	TRBV7-8	.	CASSPRAVAGIGLNEQFF	TGTGCCAGCAGCCCCCGGGCAGTGGCGGGAATAGGTTTAAATGAGCAGTTCTTC
TRBJ2-2	.	TRBV10-3	.	CAIKDGQSRNTGELFF	TGTGCCATCAAAGACGGCCAGTCTAGGAACACCGGGGAGCTGTTTTTT
TRBJ2-7	few	TRBV12-3/TRBV12-4	.	CASSLGARPQYF	TGTGCCAGCAGTCTTGGGGCCCGGCCGCAGTACTTC
TRBJ2-7	.	TRBV29-1	TRBD1	CSVERSDRVYEQYF	TGCAGCGTTGAACGTTCGGACAGGGTCTACGAGCAGTACTTC
TRBJ2-3	.	TRBV20-1	TRBD1	CSAPQGVAIRDTQYF	TGCAGTGCTCCACAGGGGGTAGCTATTCGAGATACGCAGTATTTT
TRBJ2-7	.	TRBV11-2	TRBD1	CASSLSDRAFYEQYF	TGTGCCAGCAGCTTAAGTGACAGGGCATTCTACGAGCAGTACTTC
TRBJ1-5	.	TRBV6-5	.	CASSYSGGVGQPQHF	TGTGCCAGCAGTTACTCGGGGGGCGTCGGGCAGCCCCAGCATTTT
TRBJ2-7	many	TRBV6-2/TRBV6-3	.	CASSKGIAGSYEQYF	TGTGCCAGCTCCAAGGGGATAGCCGGATCCTACGAGCAGTACTTC
TRBJ2-5	few	TRBV29-1	.	CSVGVETQYF	TGCAGCGTAGGGGTAGAGACCCAGTACTTC
TRBJ2-3	.	TRBV7-2	TRBD2	CASRLAGNSDTQYF	TGTGCCAGCAGGCTAGCGGGGAATTCAGATACGCAGTATTTT
TRBJ1-1	many	TRBV4-3	.	CASSPRGGEAFF	TGCGCCAGCAGCCCGCGGGGGGGTGAAGCTTTCTTT
TRBJ2-7	many	TRBV7-6	TRBD1	CASSPARTGDYEQYF	TGTGCCAGCAGCCCCGCCCGGACAGGGGACTACGAGCAGTACTTC
TRBJ2-3	many	TRBV7-3	TRBD2	CASSPRGGLWTDTQYF	TGTGCCAGCAGCCCTCGCGGGGGGCTCTGGACAGATACGCAGTATTTT
TRBJ1-1	many	TRBV7-8	.	CASSLFVNTEAFF	TGTGCCAGCAGCTTATTCGTGAACACTGAAGCTTTCTTT
TRBJ2-7	once	TRBV9	.	CASSSHVQGNEQYF	TGTGCCAGCAGCTCTCACGTTCAGGGCAACGAGCAGTACTTC
TRBJ1-1	many	TRBV7-2	.	CASRWGGGAEVEAFF	TGTGCCAGCAGGTGGGGTGGGGGGGCTGAGGTTGAAGCTTTCTTT
TRBJ1-2	few	TRBV5-1	.	CASSSTGQELPHGYTF	TGCGCCAGCAGCTCGACCGGTCAGGAACTACCGCACGGCTACACCTTC
TRBJ2-1	.	TRBV2	TRBD1	CASSEIQGAGGEQFF	TGTGCCAGCAGTGAAATTCAGGGGGCTGGGGGTGAGCAGTTCTTC
TRBJ2-1	many	TRBV27	.	CASSSTTRDLEEQFF	TGTGCCAGCAGTTCCACCACCCGGGACTTAGAAGAGCAGTTCTTC
TRBJ1-1	few	TRBV29-1	.	CSVEDQGRFEAFF	TGCAGCGTTGAAGATCAGGGGCGGTTTGAAGCTTTCTTT
TRBJ2-1	once	TRBV5-1	.	CASSWPGRNEQFF	TGCGCCAGCAGCTGGCCGGGGCGGAATGAGCAGTTCTTC
TRBJ1-1	.	TRBV6-5	.	CASSYSVGGGTEAFF	TGTGCCAGCAGTTACTCGGTCGGGGGGGGCACTGAAGCTTTCTTT
TRBJ2-1	.	TRBV10-3	TRBD1	CAISESRTGLSYNEQFF	TGTGCCATCAGTGAGTCGCGGACAGGGCTCTCCTACAATGAGCAGTTCTTC
TRBJ1-5	few	TRBV10-3	.	CAISVGGGNQPQHF	TGTGCCATCAGTGTCGGAGGAGGCAATCAGCCCCAGCATTTT
TRBJ1-3	.	TRBV5-1	.	CASSSRGAPGNTIYF	TGCGCCAGCAGCTCACGGGGGGCTCCTGGAAACACCATATATTTT
TRBJ2-3	many	TRBV7-2	.	CASSLAGGSDTQYF	TGTGCCAGCAGCTTAGCAGGGGGATCAGATACGCAGTATTTT
TRBJ2-6	.	TRBV7-9	TRBD1	CASSSGQGAKANVLTF	TGTGCCAGCAGCTCGGGACAGGGTGCGAAAGCCAACGTCCTGACTTTC
TRBJ2-5	many	TRBV7-9	TRBD2	CASSERDLMRETQYF	TGTGCCAGCAGCGAGCGGGACTTGATGCGAGAGACCCAGTACTTC
TRBJ2-3	few	TRBV5-1	.	CASSLGTLSDTQYF	TGCGCCAGCAGCTTGGGGACTCTCTCAGATACGCAGTATTTT
TRBJ2-1	.	TRBV7-9	.	CASRPGTVSYNEQFF	TGTGCCAGCAGGCCCGGGACGGTATCCTACAATGAGCAGTTCTTC
TRBJ2-5	many	TRBV7-9	TRBD2	CASSLYGLAGGGQETQYF	TGTGCCAGCAGCTTATACGGGCTAGCGGGGGGGGGACAAGAGACCCAGTACTTC
TRBJ1-5	.	TRBV19	.	CASSSTWGQPQHF	TGTGCCAGTAGTTCGACGTGGGGTCAGCCCCAGCATTTT
TRBJ1-5	.	TRBV20-1	TRBD1	CSAPRGGTGLNQPQHF	TGCAGTGCTCCCCGCGGCGGGACAGGCTTAAATCAGCCCCAGCATTTT
TRBJ2-1	.	TRBV7-6	TRBD1	CASSLTGGLSDEQFF	TGTGCCAGCAGCCTAACAGGGGGCTTATCGGATGAGCAGTTCTTC
TRBJ2-3	many	TRBV7-2	.	CASSFQTVGLDTQYF	TGTGCCAGCAGCTTCCAGACAGTGGGTTTAGATACGCAGTATTTT
TRBJ2-3	many	TRBV7-2	TRBD1	CASSLKSPIRQGGRDTQYF	TGTGCCAGCAGCTTAAAGTCCCCAATTAGACAGGGGGGAAGGGATACGCAGTATTTT
TRBJ2-5	few	TRBV9	TRBD1	CASSAGTGEETQYF	TGTGCCAGCAGCGCCGGGACAGGGGAAGAGACCCAGTACTTC
TRBJ1-1	.	TRBV4-1	.	CASSQQLRRAATEAFF	TGCGCCAGCAGCCAACAGTTGCGGCGGGCGGCCACTGAAGCTTTCTTT
TRBJ2-1	.	TRBV20-1	.	CSAREQVYNEQFF	TGCAGTGCTAGAGAACAGGTATACAATGAGCAGTTCTTC
TRBJ2-5	.	TRBV20-1	TRBD2	CSASVLAAPPETQYF	TGCAGTGCTAGTGTACTAGCGGCTCCCCCGGAGACCCAGTACTTC
TRBJ2-2	many	TRBV7-2	.	CASFLGLGENTGELFF	TGTGCCAGCTTCCTAGGCTTGGGGGAAAACACCGGGGAGCTGTTTTTT
TRBJ1-1	.	TRBV5-1	.	CASSLPLLPQAENTEAFF	TGCGCCAGCAGCTTGCCGTTATTACCCCAGGCAGAAAATACTGAAGCTTTCTTT
TRBJ2-7	many	TRBV7-9	.	CASSLEGGPGEQYF	TGTGCCAGCAGCTTAGAGGGGGGGCCGGGGGAGCAGTACTTC
TRBJ2-5	.	TRBV10-3	TRBD1	CAISPTWTGVGRWQTQYF	TGTGCCATCAGCCCCACCTGGACAGGGGTCGGCAGGTGGCAGACCCAGTACTTC
TRBJ2-2	.	TRBV11-2	.	CASTEQPYTGELFF	TGTGCCAGCACCGAACAGCCTTACACCGGGGAGCTGTTTTTT
TRBJ2-2	.	TRBV5-4	.	CASSLSYRGGTGELFF	TGTGCCAGCAGCTTATCGTACAGGGGAGGCACCGGGGAGCTGTTTTTT
TRBJ2-7	few	TRBV6-1	.	CASISTGSSYEQYF	TGTGCCAGCATTTCGACAGGCAGCTCCTACGAGCAGTACTTC
TRBJ2-1	many	TRBV19	TRBD1	CASSIGGGAYNEQFF	TGTGCCAGTAGTATAGGAGGGGGCGCCTACAATGAGCAGTTCTTC
TRBJ1-2	.	TRBV15	.	CATSREQFGYTF	TGTGCCACCAGCAGAGAACAGTTTGGCTACACCTTC
TRBJ1-1	.	TRBV14	.	CASSQDRMNTEAFF	TGTGCCAGCAGCCAAGATCGGATGAACACTGAAGCTTTCTTT